This T cell receptor beta chain originates from a study of blood T cell repertoires in COVID-19. About the research overall: Sample material is recorded as cDNA or gDNA derived from T cells, B-cell-depleted T cells, or PBMCs.

This CDR3 region has 18 residues. The germline gives CDR1 SGDLS, CDR2 YYNGEE. V shed 0 bases and J 2 bases; nucleotides not matched to a gene: 12. The study recruited people aged about 18 to 95 years across around 23 US areas. Assignments of participants to cohorts depended upon their own reported clinical history. Profiled with immunoSEQ multiplex PCR; TCRdb holds only in-frame clones, not every one. The sample lists around 240,000 clones; around 93% were seen once. This receptor was taken from a human donor in a cohort exposed to, infected with or recovered from COVID-19 (not recorded which). The donor label of this sample is uncertain. The gene calls are TRBV9 and TRBJ2-3; 7 positions agree with TRBD2. Sequences were obtained from PBMCs or T cells enriched from blood (not recorded which). The CDR3 region has the DNA TGTGCCAGCAGCGTAGGGCTGGGGAGGGTGAGGAACACAGATACGCAGTATTTT. This sequence encodes CASSVGLGRVRNTDTQYF.